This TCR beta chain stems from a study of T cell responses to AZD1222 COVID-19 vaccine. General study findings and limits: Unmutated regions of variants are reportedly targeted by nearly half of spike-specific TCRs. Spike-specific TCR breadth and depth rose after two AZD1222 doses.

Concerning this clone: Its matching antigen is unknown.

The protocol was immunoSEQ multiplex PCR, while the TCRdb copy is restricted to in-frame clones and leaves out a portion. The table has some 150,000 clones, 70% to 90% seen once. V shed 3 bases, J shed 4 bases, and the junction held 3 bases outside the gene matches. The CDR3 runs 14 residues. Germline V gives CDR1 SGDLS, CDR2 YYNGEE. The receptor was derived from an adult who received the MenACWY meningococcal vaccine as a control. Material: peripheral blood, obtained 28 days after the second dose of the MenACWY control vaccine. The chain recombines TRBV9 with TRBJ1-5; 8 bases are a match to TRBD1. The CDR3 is CASSADRGNQPQHF. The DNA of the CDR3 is TGTGCCAGCAGCGCCGACAGGGGAAATCAGCCCCAGCATTTT.